The 5 T cell receptor beta chains below come from one sample, sequenced in a study of blood T cell repertoires in COVID-19 (dated by TCRdb to about 2020). Preparation of the library involved the immunoSEQ multiplex PCR assay. The immuneACCESS repertoire file appears here via TCRdb, limited to in-frame rearrangements. These files lack a portion of the clones; in checked studies, under half of the deficit traces to unresolved V genes, and the cause of the others is not known. Within this sample are around 190,000 clones, with around 80% of them counted one time only. The ten top clones hold 17% of the sample. The sample consisted of PBMCs or T cells enriched from blood (not recorded which). These receptors all come from a woman aged 45-60 years with acute COVID-19.

This chain uses TRBV7-2 with TRBJ2-3; 12 positions agree with TRBD2. Germline-derived CDR1 and CDR2 are SGHTA and FQGNSA. The CDR3 sequence is 17 residues long. The V and J ends lost 2 bases and 5 bases, in that order; junction bases with no gene match: 8. The CDR3 DNA follows: TGTGCCAGCAGCTTAAGGCCTAGCGGGGGGGCCCAAGATACGCAGTATTTT. As protein: CASSLRPSGGAQDTQYF.

The chain recombines TRBV4-1 with TRBJ2-5; a weak D match, TRBD1 (6 bases). This CDR3 contains 15 residues. The V end lost 0 bases, the J end lost 7 bases, and 15 bases lay between the germline ends. CDR1 is MGHRA, CDR2 YSYEKL, per germline. Here the CDR3 DNA reads TGCGCCAGCAGCCAAGATTCAGGGGCCATCGGGACCCAGTACTTC. Encoded protein: CASSQDSGAIGTQYF.

V is TRBV5-6 and J is TRBJ1-6, with a tentative D call TRBD1 (5 bases). Deletions cut 3 bases from V and 8 bases from J, with 15 bases between. The CDR3 is made up of 15 amino acids. From germline, CDR1 is SGHDT and CDR2 YYEEEE. CDR3 protein: CASSSPQGWDSPLHF. CDR3 nucleotides: TGTGCCAGCAGCTCTCCCCAGGGATGGGATTCACCCCTCCACTTT. Variable domain in full (rest from reference TRBV5-6 and TRBJ1-6): DAGVTQSPTHLIKTRGQQVTLRCSPKSGHDTVSWYQQALGQGPQFIFQYYEEEERQRGNFPDRFSGHQFPNYSSELNVNALLLGDSALYLCASSSPQGWDSPLHFGNGTRLTVT.

The chain joins TRBV19 to TRBJ1-1; D remains ambiguous. CDR3 length: 15 residues. V was pared by 6 bases and J by 1 base, with 15 bases between. CDR1 is LNHDA and CDR2 is SQIVND in the germline V gene (reference sequence). The CDR3 DNA follows: TGTGCCAGTAGCCCCGAAAGGCTAGGGAACACTGAAGCTTTCTTT. It specifies CASSPERLGNTEAFF. Looking up the rest from reference TRBV19 and TRBJ1-1 gives the full variable domain: DGGITQSPKYLFRKEGQNVTLSCEQNLNHDAMYWYRQDPGQGLRLIYYSQIVNDFQKGDIAEGYSVSREKKESFPLTVTSAQKNPTAFYLCASSPERLGNTEAFFGQGTRLTVV.

The V gene is TRBV19, the J gene TRBJ1-6; TRBD1 matches at 8 bases. Germline V gene data show CDR1 as LNHDA and CDR2 as SQIVND (reference sequence). J gave up 8 bases and V 5 bases, and 8 bases lay outside the gene matches. The CDR3 totals 15 residues. Here the CDR3 reads CASSFRQGMDSPLHF. The CDR3 bases are TGTGCCAGTAGTTTCAGACAGGGGATGGATTCACCCCTCCACTTT.